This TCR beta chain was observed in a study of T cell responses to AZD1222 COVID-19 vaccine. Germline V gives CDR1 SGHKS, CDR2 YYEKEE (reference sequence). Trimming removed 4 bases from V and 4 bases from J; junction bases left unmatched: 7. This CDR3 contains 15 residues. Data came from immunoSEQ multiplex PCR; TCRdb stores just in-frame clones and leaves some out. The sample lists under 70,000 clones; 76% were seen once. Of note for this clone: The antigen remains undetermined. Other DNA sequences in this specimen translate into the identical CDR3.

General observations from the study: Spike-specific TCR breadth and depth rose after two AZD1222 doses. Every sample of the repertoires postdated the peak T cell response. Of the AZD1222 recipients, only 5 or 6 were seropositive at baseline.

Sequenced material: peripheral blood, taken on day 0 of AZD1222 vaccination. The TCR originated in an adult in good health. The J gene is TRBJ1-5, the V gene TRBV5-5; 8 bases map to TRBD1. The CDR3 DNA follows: TGTGCCAGCAGCCTGGGGACAGGCCCTAATCAGCCCCAGCATTTT. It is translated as CASSLGTGPNQPQHF.